This T cell receptor beta chain was identified in a study of T cell responses to AZD1222 COVID-19 vaccine. General observations from the study: Females made up more of the donors, who were largely white British, and clonal diversity may have come out too low. Unmutated regions of variants are reportedly targeted by nearly half of spike-specific TCRs.

The repertoire was sequenced with immunoSEQ multiplex PCR; TCRdb's copy has only in-frame clones and lacks some. The sample holds approximately 94,000 clones, around nine tenths seen once. Points on this clone: Antigen specificity is unknown.

The germline V and J ends were trimmed by 4 bases and 2 bases, with 13 bases remaining between them. CDR1 and CDR2 (germline): MNHEY, SMNVEV (reference sequence). The CDR3 covers 15 residues. The TCR originated in an adult in good health. V gene TRBV27 combines with J gene TRBJ2-3, with a possible D match to TRBD2 (6 bases). Sequenced material: peripheral blood, taken on day 0 of AZD1222 vaccination. CDR3 bases: TGTGCCAGCAGTTCGGGACTGACTCTCACAGATACGCAGTATTTT. It encodes CASSSGLTLTDTQYF.